The 31 T cell receptor beta chains listed next were all sequenced from one sample in a study of cytomegalovirus exposure and HLA in healthy donors. A multiplex PCR was run with 60 Vbeta primers and 13 Jbeta primers. This table comes from immunoSEQ multiplex PCR, and its TCRdb copy is limited to in-frame clones, with some not included. The sample contains roughly 120,000 clones, around 78% of which appear only once. What was sequenced was PBMCs. Receptors were obtained from a man aged 60 to 75 in good health and CMV-seropositive.

The chain couples TRBV28 to TRBJ1-6; 11 nucleotides line up with TRBD1. The CDR3 sequence is 17 residues long. The ends lost 4 bases at V and 9 bases at J; junction bases unmatched: 11. Germline V CDR1 and CDR2: MDHEN, SYDVKM. CDR3 in amino acids: CASSSPGTGGRSSPLHF. In DNA form, the CDR3 reads TGTGCCAGCAGTTCTCCCGGGACAGGGGGTCGGAGTTCACCCCTCCACTTT.

This clone was counted a few times. Here the CDR3 DNA reads TGCGCCAGCAGCTTGGGGGCTAGCGGACAAGAGACCCAGTACTTC. As protein: CASSLGASGQETQYF. J is TRBJ2-5 and V is TRBV5-1, with TRBD2 identical over 7 bases. V gave up 0 bases and J gave up 2 bases; unmatched junction bases: 4. The germline CDR1 and CDR2 sequences are SGHRS and YFSETQ. The length of the CDR3 is 15 residues.

In DNA, the CDR3 is TGTGCCAGCAGTTTAGCCGGGAAAGAGACCCAGTACTTC. Protein sequence: CASSLAGKETQYF. The chain couples TRBV28 to TRBJ2-5; D perhaps matches TRBD2 (5 bases). Per the germline V gene, CDR1 is MDHEN and CDR2 is SYDVKM. CDR3 length equals 13 residues. V dropped 2 bases and J dropped 3 bases, with 7 bases sitting between them.

This clone was counted a few times. This rearrangement joins TRBV11-1 to TRBJ2-7; 9 nucleotides align to TRBD1. V lost 4 bases, J lost 6 bases, and 16 bases stayed unmatched. Germline V gives CDR1 SGHAT, CDR2 FQDESV (reference sequence). The CDR3 length is 17 residues. The CDR3 region has the DNA TGTGCCAGCAGCTCGACAGCGCTCCGGACAGGGGAAGGCGAGCAGTACTTC. This gives the protein CASSSTALRTGEGEQYF.

The gene calls are TRBV6-5 and TRBJ1-1; D might be TRBD1 (5 bases). The CDR3 spans 14 residues. The germline gives CDR1 MNHEY, CDR2 SVGAGI. Trimming pared 2 bases from V and 0 bases from J, leaving 7 bases between. Written as DNA, the CDR3 is TGTGCCAGCAGTTACGGGGCCGTGAACACTGAAGCTTTCTTT. Protein: CASSYGAVNTEAFF.

The chain recombines TRBV23-1 with TRBJ1-1; D may be TRBD1 (5 bases). TRBV23-1 is an ORF; its function is uncertain. The CDR3 contains 14 residues. V gave up 0 bases and J gave up 7 bases, with 12 bases separating them. The CDR3 is CASSQSVGEGEAFF. The CDR3 nucleotides read TGCGCCAGCAGTCAATCGGTGGGGGAGGGTGAAGCTTTCTTT.

V gene TRBV6-5 combines with J gene TRBJ2-6; D might be TRBD2 (6 bases). Trimming left V 6 bases short and J 8 bases short, with 11 bases between. The CDR3 is made up of 13 amino acids. Germline V gene data show CDR1 as MNHEY and CDR2 as SVGAGI. In nucleotides, the CDR3 is TGTGCCAGCAGGGGGGGAAGTACCAACGTCCTGACTTTC. It specifies CASRGGSTNVLTF.

For the CDR3, the DNA is TGTGCCAGCTCACCATTAGGGGGCGAGTCGGGGCAGTACTTC. Protein sequence: CASSPLGGESGQYF. This chain connects TRBV18 to TRBJ2-7; 7 nucleotides line up with TRBD1. After removal of 2 bases from V and 9 bases from J, the junction contained 10 bases not matched to a gene. This CDR3 is built from 14 residues. The germline V gene encodes CDR1 KGHSH and CDR2 LQKENI.

This chain uses TRBV5-5 with TRBJ2-1; D not resolved. Between the trimmed V and J ends, which lost 0 bases and 0 bases, there was a span of 13 bases. Germline V gene data show CDR1 as SGHKS and CDR2 as YYEKEE (reference sequence). The length of the CDR3 is 17 residues. This CDR3 is CASSLVGSRSSYNEQFF. Here the CDR3 DNA reads TGTGCCAGCAGCTTGGTTGGTAGCCGCAGCTCCTACAATGAGCAGTTCTTC.

Here the CDR3 reads CASSKRDSGGIQYF. CDR3 coding DNA: TGTGCCAGCAGCAAAAGGGATAGCGGGGGGATCCAGTACTTC. This chain uses TRBV21-1 with TRBJ2-5; the table's D call, TRBD2, has no DNA check behind it. TRBV21-1 represents a pseudogene. The CDR3 consists of 14 residues.

The rearrangement links TRBV29-1 to TRBJ1-2; D might be TRBD1 (6 bases). CDR3 size: 12 residues. The V end was cut by 4 bases, the J end by 7 bases, with 13 bases between. Looked up from germline, CDR1 is SQVTM and CDR2 is ANQGSEA. CDR3 in DNA: TGCAGCGTTGTTCGGGGGGCCGGTGGCTACACCTTC. As protein: CSVVRGAGGYTF.

The chain uses TRBV5-1 and TRBJ2-7; D is ambiguous. The V gene lost 2 bases and the J gene lost 3 bases, with 3 bases spanning the gap. CDR1 is SGHRS, CDR2 YFSETQ, per germline. This CDR3 has 11 residues. The CDR3 spells CASSFHYEQYF. CDR3 coding DNA: TGCGCCAGCAGCTTCCACTACGAGCAGTACTTC.

V gene TRBV7-2 combines with J gene TRBJ1-5; tentatively, D is TRBD1 (5 bases). This CDR3 has 13 residues. Trimming took 2 bases from V and 5 from J, leaving 7 bases between them. Germline CDR1 SGHTA, CDR2 FQGNSA. In nucleotides, the CDR3 is TGTGCCAGCAGCTTAATCAGGGATCAGCCCCAGCATTTT. Translated: CASSLIRDQPQHF.

The chain recombines TRBV2 with TRBJ2-7, with 12 bases fitting TRBD1. This CDR3 spans 15 amino acids. CDR1 and CDR2 (germline): SNHLY, FYNNEI. The ends lost 7 bases at V and 4 bases at J; junction bases unmatched: 8. CDR3 residues: CASTFEGQGAYEQYF. CDR3 DNA sequence: TGTGCCAGCACTTTTGAGGGACAGGGGGCTTACGAGCAGTACTTC. Full variable domain (outside the CDR3, taken from reference TRBV2 and TRBJ2-7): EPEVTQTPSHQVTQMGQEVILRCVPISNHLYFYWYRQILGQKVEFLVSFYNNEISEKSEIFDDQFSVERPDGSNFTLKIRSTKLEDSAMYFCASTFEGQGAYEQYFGPGTRLTVT.

The V gene is TRBV11-2, the J gene TRBJ2-7; D gene uncertain. V was pared by 0 bases and J by 6 bases, with 6 bases between. The CDR3 loop spans 12 amino acids. CDR1 and CDR2 (germline): SGHAT, FQNNGV. CDR3 amino acids: CASSLDPLEQYF. As DNA, the CDR3 is TGTGCCAGCAGCTTAGACCCTCTCGAGCAGTACTTC.

The count of this clone is one. This chain connects TRBV4-1 to TRBJ1-1, with D perhaps TRBD1 (5 bases). In germline, CDR1 is MGHRA, CDR2 YSYEKL. The ends were cut back, 1 base at V and 1 base at J, with 13 bases in the middle. The length of the CDR3 is 16 residues. The CDR3 DNA sequence: TGCGCCAGCAGCCAAGCTGGGGGGGAAGAGAACACTGAAGCTTTCTTT. Translation gives CASSQAGGEENTEAFF.

The chain couples TRBV28 to TRBJ1-2, with 7 bases fitting TRBD1. Germline V gene sequence: CDR1 MDHEN, CDR2 SYDVKM. This CDR3 is built from 14 residues. V lost 3 bases, J lost 8 bases, and 9 bases stayed unmatched. CDR3 nucleotides: TGTGCCAGCAGTTTGGGCAGGGGGTCTTGGGGCTACACCTTC. Amino acids: CASSLGRGSWGYTF.

The gene calls are TRBV7-3 and TRBJ2-3, with D unclear. Between the trimmed V and J ends, which lost 2 bases and 2 bases, there was a span of 8 bases. Germline V gene lookup returns CDR1 SGHTA and CDR2 FQGTGA. This CDR3 has 14 residues. For the CDR3, the DNA is TGTGCCAGCAGCTTAGTCGGGTCCACAGATACGCAGTATTTT. Translated, it gives CASSLVGSTDTQYF.

V is TRBV5-1 and J is TRBJ1-1; TRBD1 is a possible D gene (5 bases). From germline, CDR1 is SGHRS and CDR2 YFSETQ. This CDR3 spans 16 amino acids. V shed 4 bases and J shed 1 base, with 17 bases lying between them. CDR3 sequence (DNA): TGCGCCAGCAGCCCGGGGGGTCAGGGACGGAACACTGAAGCTTTCTTT. It translates to CASSPGGQGRNTEAFF.

This clone was found a few times. The CDR3 DNA reads as TGTGCCAGCAGCACCCAGGGATCTCAGCCCCAGCATTTT. It encodes CASSTQGSQPQHF. The chain is built from TRBV11-1 and TRBJ1-5, with D possibly matching TRBD1 (5 bases). Germline values: CDR1 SGHAT, CDR2 FQDESV (reference sequence). Between the trimmed V and J ends, which lost 5 bases and 6 bases, there was a span of 11 bases. CDR3 length: 13 residues.

The CDR3 nucleotides are TGTGCCAGCAGCCAAGAGAAGCGGGGGCTCTACAATGAGCAGTTCTTC. It is translated as CASSQEKRGLYNEQFF. The chain carries TRBV4-2 and TRBJ2-1, with 8 bases lining up with TRBD2. The CDR3 runs 16 residues. J gave up 3 bases and V 0 bases, and 4 bases lay outside the gene matches. Germline CDR1 reads LGHNA; CDR2 reads YNFKEQ.

The gene calls are TRBV6-1 and TRBJ2-5; 12 nucleotides match TRBD2. This CDR3 has 15 residues. Germline assignment: CDR1 MNHNS and CDR2 SASEGT. J lost 5 bases, V lost 4 bases, and 5 bases had no gene match. In nucleotides, the CDR3 is TGTGCCAGCAGTGCTAGCGGGGGGGGTCTCGAGACCCAGTACTTC. Encoded protein: CASSASGGGLETQYF.

The table lists this clone with a count of one. The chain couples TRBV5-1 to TRBJ2-2; D perhaps matches TRBD1 (6 bases). The CDR3 is made up of 14 amino acids. V lost 2 bases, J lost 2 bases, and 7 bases lay in between. Germline V gives CDR1 SGHRS, CDR2 YFSETQ. CDR3 residues: CASSLQGNTGELFF. The DNA of the CDR3 is TGCGCCAGCAGCTTACAGGGAAACACCGGGGAGCTGTTTTTT.

The chain employs TRBV19 and TRBJ1-4, with a possible D match to TRBD1 (6 bases). Germline V CDR1 and CDR2: LNHDA, SQIVND (reference sequence). Trimming shortened V by 3 bases and J by 8 bases, and 13 bases separated the two germline ends. The CDR3 loop spans 14 amino acids. The CDR3 nucleotides are TGTGCCAGTAGTATGTGGGCAGGGGAGGAAAAACTGTTTTTT. This encodes CASSMWAGEEKLFF.

V is TRBV5-4 and J is TRBJ1-6; D is unclear. Germline assignment: CDR1 SGHNT and CDR2 YYREEE (reference sequence). This CDR3 has 14 residues. V lost 4 bases and J lost 10, with 15 bases in between. DNA for the CDR3: TGTGCCAGCAGCCGAGAGGGTGGGGAATCACCCCTCCACTTT. It encodes CASSREGGESPLHF.

The V gene is TRBV28, the J gene TRBJ1-5, with TRBD1 identical over 11 bases. V was clipped by 6 bases and J by 5 bases; unmatched bases: 6. Looked up from germline, CDR1 is MDHEN and CDR2 is SYDVKM. The CDR3 has 15 residues. The DNA of the CDR3 is TGTGCCAGCAGGGAGGGACAGGGGGGCTATCAGCCCCAGCATTTT. The encoded protein is CASREGQGGYQPQHF.

The rearrangement joins TRBV5-1 to TRBJ1-3; maybe TRBD1 (6 bases). The CDR3 runs to 16 residues. Germline V gene lookup returns CDR1 SGHRS and CDR2 YFSETQ. Trimming pared 2 bases from V and 0 bases from J, leaving 12 bases between. The CDR3 sequence: CASSLPGEYSGNTIYF. The CDR3 coding sequence is TGCGCCAGCAGCTTACCAGGGGAGTACTCTGGAAACACCATATATTTT.

This sequence joins TRBV19 and TRBJ1-1; D call uncertain. The CDR3 loop spans 12 amino acids. V was shortened by 7 bases and J by 1 base, with 7 bases between the two germline ends. Germline loops: CDR1 LNHDA, CDR2 SQIVND (reference sequence). This CDR3 is CASKDWNTEAFF. In DNA form, the CDR3 reads TGTGCCAGTAAAGACTGGAACACTGAAGCTTTCTTT.

The rearrangement joins TRBV6-5 to TRBJ2-7; D is perhaps TRBD1 (6 bases). The CDR3 covers 15 residues. Per the germline V gene, CDR1 is MNHEY and CDR2 is SVGAGI. V was trimmed by 7 bases and J by 4 bases, leaving 20 bases between them. The CDR3: CASKKTPGERYEQYF. The CDR3 coding sequence is TGTGCCAGCAAAAAGACGCCAGGGGAAAGATACGAGCAGTACTTC.

The chain links TRBV9 to TRBJ2-2; no firm D call. The CDR3 has 13 amino acids. The V gene's germline CDR1 is SGDLS and CDR2 YYNGEE. V lost 1 base to trimming and J lost 8 bases, with 9 bases between them. The CDR3 DNA is TGTGCCAGCAGCGTACAAGCGTCGGGGGAGCTGTTTTTT. Its translation: CASSVQASGELFF.

The chain uses TRBV29-1 and TRBJ1-3, with 9 bases lining up with TRBD1. CDR1 SQVTM and CDR2 ANQGSEA come from the germline V gene. The CDR3 extends over 14 amino acids. J lost 3 bases, V lost 5 bases, and 5 bases had no gene match. The CDR3 loop is CSVLTGGGGNTIYF. CDR3 nucleotides: TGCAGCGTTCTTACAGGGGGCGGTGGAAACACCATATATTTT.